This T cell receptor beta chain was found in a study of identical twins. Notes on the study in general: Models came in too low on out-of-frame TCR alpha sharing in monozygotic twins.

Everyone who gave samples was a healthy Caucasian. This clonotype was found once. Its antigen is as yet unknown. Germline V gene lookup returns CDR1 SGHRS and CDR2 YFSETQ. V lost 1 base to trimming and J lost 0 bases, with 16 bases between them. The CDR3 runs to 17 residues. TCRdb called the 5' RACE reads again in MiXCR, with one record for every CDR3 protein. This table holds 500,000 to 650,000 distinct CDR3 sequences, approximately 20% found once. A further study also used this sample, focusing on yellow fever vaccine responses in identical twins.

The specimen was CD4+ T cells sorted from blood. V usage is TRBV5-1 and J usage is TRBJ2-5; D possibly corresponds to TRBD1 (7 bases). The clonotype was recovered from a woman aged 18-29 years in good health. CDR3 sequence reads: CASSLFGGQTYQETQYF. For the CDR3, the DNA is TGCGCCAGCAGCTTGTTCGGGGGACAGACATACCAAGAGACCCAGTACTTC.